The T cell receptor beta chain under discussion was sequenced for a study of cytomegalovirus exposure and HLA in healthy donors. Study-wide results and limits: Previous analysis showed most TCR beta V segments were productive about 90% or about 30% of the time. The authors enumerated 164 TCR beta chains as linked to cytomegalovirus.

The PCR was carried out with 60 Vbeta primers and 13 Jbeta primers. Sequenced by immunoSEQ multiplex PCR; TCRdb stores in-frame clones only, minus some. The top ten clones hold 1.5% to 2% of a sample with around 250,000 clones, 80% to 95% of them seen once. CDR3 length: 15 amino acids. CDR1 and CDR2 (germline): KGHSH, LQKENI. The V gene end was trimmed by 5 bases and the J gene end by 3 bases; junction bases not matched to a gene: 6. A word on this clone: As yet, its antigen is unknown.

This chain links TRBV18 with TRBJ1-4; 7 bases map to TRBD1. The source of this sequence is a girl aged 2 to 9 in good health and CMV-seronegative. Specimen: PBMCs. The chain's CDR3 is CASSSAGTANEKLFF. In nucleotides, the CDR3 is TGTGCCAGCTCATCTGCCGGGACAGCTAATGAAAAACTGTTTTTT.